One and the same sample provided the 30 T cell receptor beta chains below, sequenced in a study of cytomegalovirus exposure and HLA in healthy donors (dated by TCRdb to the late 2010s). The library was prepared using the immunoSEQ multiplex PCR assay. A mixture of 60 forward primers for TCR Vbeta segments and 13 reverse primers for TCR Jbeta segments was used in the multiplex PCR. TCRdb's version of the immuneACCESS table is confined to in-frame rearrangements and falls short of the full clone set. An unresolved V gene accounts for under half of the shortfall where checked; the remainder is of unknown origin. The sample table contains some 160,000 clones; only one count was recorded for 65% to 80% of them. 0.69% of the sample belongs to the ten largest clones. The sequenced sample was PBMCs. The receptors originated from a woman aged 40 to 49 in good health and CMV-seronegative.

This chain joins TRBV19 and TRBJ1-1, with 9 bases that match TRBD1. J lost 5 bases, V lost 6 bases, and 7 bases had no gene match. This CDR3 has 14 residues. The germline V gene encodes CDR1 LNHDA and CDR2 SQIVND (reference sequence). The CDR3 protein is CASSSGQGWTEAFF. CDR3 coding DNA: TGTGCCAGTAGCTCCGGACAGGGGTGGACTGAAGCTTTCTTT.

This clone was seen only once. V gene TRBV5-1 combines with J gene TRBJ2-7, with 8 bases aligning to TRBD1. Germline lookup yields CDR1 SGHRS and CDR2 YFSETQ. V shed 1 base and J 3 bases; nucleotides not matched to a gene: 12. The CDR3 runs to 17 residues. The CDR3: CASSLLGGAGGSYEQYF. CDR3 nucleotides: TGCGCCAGCAGCTTGCTCGGCGGGGCAGGGGGCAGCTACGAGCAGTACTTC.

This clone was seen just once. V is TRBV29-1 and J is TRBJ2-4; D is possibly TRBD2 (5 bases). The CDR3 sequence is 13 residues long. Germline V CDR1 and CDR2: SQVTM, ANQGSEA. The germline V and J ends were trimmed by 3 bases and 7 bases, with 13 bases remaining between them. This chain's CDR3 is CSVDARVGNIQYF. The DNA of the CDR3 is TGCAGCGTTGATGCGAGGGTGGGCAACATTCAGTACTTC.

This clone was found once. The chain couples TRBV29-1 to TRBJ2-1; 11 nucleotides match TRBD1. V gave up 7 bases and J gave up 7 bases; unmatched junction bases: 3. Germline V CDR1 and CDR2: SQVTM, ANQGSEA. The CDR3 totals 12 residues. The CDR3 loop reads CSADRGLNEQFF. CDR3 nucleotide sequence: TGCAGCGCGGACAGGGGGCTGAATGAGCAGTTCTTC.

The chain uses TRBV7-2 and TRBJ1-2, with D perhaps TRBD1 (6 bases). The CDR3 runs to 14 residues. Trimming took off 1 base at V and 3 bases at J, with 9 bases between the two ends. The V gene's germline CDR1 is SGHTA and CDR2 FQGNSA. The CDR3 nucleotides are TGTGCCAGCAGCTTAGTCACAGGGCACTATGGCTACACCTTC. Protein: CASSLVTGHYGYTF.

The chain links TRBV7-9 to TRBJ2-1; TRBD2 agrees at 8 bases. CDR1 is SEHNR and CDR2 is FQNEAQ in the germline V gene (reference sequence). The CDR3 loop spans 14 amino acids. V lost 5 bases, J lost 8 bases, and 8 bases stayed unmatched. CDR3 DNA sequence: TGTGCCAGCAGCCCGGGGGGGGGTGGCGATGAGCAGTTCTTC. It translates to CASSPGGGGDEQFF.

The rearrangement joins TRBV30 to TRBJ2-3, with D perhaps matching TRBD2 (6 bases). There are 15 residues in the CDR3. V was clipped by 2 bases and J by 2 bases, with 14 bases between them. The germline CDR1 and CDR2 sequences are GTSNPN and SVGIG (reference sequence). CDR3 coding DNA: TGTGCCTGGAGTCGTCGACTAGATTCCACAGATACGCAGTATTTT. Translating gives CAWSRRLDSTDTQYF. Variable domain in full (rest from reference TRBV30 and TRBJ2-3): SQTIHQWPATLVQPVGSPLSLECTVEGTSNPNLYWYRQAAGRGLQLLFYSVGIGQISSEVPQNLSASRPQDRQFILSSKKLLLSDSGFYLCAWSRRLDSTDTQYFGPGTRLTVL.

The chain employs TRBV6-1 and TRBJ1-1; 7 nucleotides align to TRBD1. Germline CDR1 and CDR2: MNHNS and SASEGT. The CDR3 has 14 residues. The V segment lost 4 bases and the J segment 0 bases; nucleotides outside the gene matches: 2. CDR3 residues: CASSGGQLNTEAFF. The CDR3 coding sequence is TGTGCCAGCAGTGGGGGACAGCTGAACACTGAAGCTTTCTTT.

The chain links TRBV4-2 to TRBJ2-5; TRBD1 might be the D (6 bases). Germline V lookup: CDR1 LGHNA, CDR2 YNFKEQ. The CDR3 sequence is 16 residues long. The V end was cut by 0 bases, the J end by 2 bases, with 13 bases between. CDR3: CASSQEGAGFQETQYF. CDR3 sequence (DNA): TGTGCCAGCAGCCAAGAGGGGGCGGGTTTTCAAGAGACCCAGTACTTC.

V gene TRBV7-9 combines with J gene TRBJ1-2, with D hard to call. The CDR3 consists of 14 residues. Looked up from germline, CDR1 is SEHNR and CDR2 is FQNEAQ (reference sequence). Trimming took 5 bases from V and 7 from J, leaving 17 bases between them. In DNA form, the CDR3 reads TGTGCCAGCAGCACCTCGGTGGCGGTCGGTGGCTACACCTTC. It specifies CASSTSVAVGGYTF.

V and J are TRBV18 and TRBJ2-7; 7 bases are a match to TRBD2. V lost 2 bases and J lost 2; bases outside the gene matches: 9. This CDR3 spans 16 amino acids. CDR1 KGHSH and CDR2 LQKENI come from the germline V gene. Here the CDR3 reads CASSPGGERYPYEQYF. For the CDR3, the DNA is TGTGCCAGCTCACCAGGGGGGGAGCGCTATCCCTACGAGCAGTACTTC.

The chain combines TRBV2 with TRBJ2-3; maybe TRBD1 (6 bases). There are 16 residues in the CDR3. V shed 2 bases and J shed 0 bases, with 12 bases lying between them. In germline, CDR1 is SNHLY, CDR2 FYNNEI. CDR3 sequence (DNA): TGTGCCAGCAGTGAAATCGCAGGGGCAAGCACAGATACGCAGTATTTT. Encoded protein: CASSEIAGASTDTQYF.

This clone was counted a few times. The rearrangement links TRBV6-5 to TRBJ1-4; a weak D match, TRBD1 (6 bases). CDR1 and CDR2 from the germline V gene are MNHEY and SVGAGI. V gave up 6 bases and J gave up 8 bases, with 16 bases separating them. This CDR3 is 14 amino acids long. The CDR3 spells CASSQGGEEEKLFF. The CDR3 DNA follows: TGTGCCAGCAGCCAAGGGGGAGAGGAGGAAAAACTGTTTTTT.

The chain uses TRBV5-1 and TRBJ1-1, with 8 bases identical to TRBD1. Germline lookup yields CDR1 SGHRS and CDR2 YFSETQ. The CDR3 runs 14 residues. Trimming took 3 bases from V and 6 from J; bases not matched to a gene: 7. CDR3 nucleotide sequence: TGCGCCAGCAGCTCTAACAGGGGGGCCGCTGAAGCTTTCTTT. The encoded protein is CASSSNRGAAEAFF.

The chain is built from TRBV4-1 and TRBJ1-2; D is ambiguous. V dropped 0 bases and J dropped 4 bases, with 15 bases sitting between them. From germline, CDR1 is MGHRA and CDR2 YSYEKL. There are 16 residues in the CDR3. The CDR3 reads CASSQDVDRWAYGYTF. The DNA for the CDR3 is TGCGCCAGCAGCCAAGATGTCGACCGTTGGGCCTATGGCTACACCTTC.

The rearrangement links TRBV25-1 to TRBJ1-2, with a possible D match to TRBD1 (5 bases). The CDR3 spans 13 residues. CDR1 and CDR2 from the germline V gene are MGHDK and SYGVNS. V was shortened by 6 bases and J by 2 bases, with 10 bases between the two germline ends. CDR3 in DNA: TGTGCCAGCAGCCTGGGGGGGAACTATGGCTACACCTTC. Translated: CASSLGGNYGYTF.

The chain uses TRBV28 and TRBJ1-3; D ambiguous. Germline V CDR1 and CDR2: MDHEN, SYDVKM. Trimming took off 9 bases at V and 10 bases at J, with 13 bases between the two ends. This CDR3 has 11 amino acids. In nucleotides, the CDR3 is TGTGCCAGTACCCCAGGTTCGACCATATATTTT. As protein: CASTPGSTIYF.

This sequence joins TRBV7-2 and TRBJ2-1, with D possibly being TRBD1 (6 bases). The CDR3 length is 15 residues. Trimming removed 1 base at V and 5 bases at J, with 12 bases between. Germline lookup yields CDR1 SGHTA and CDR2 FQGNSA. The CDR3 region has the DNA TGTGCCAGCAGCTTAGAACAGGGAGTCCACAATGAGCAGTTCTTC. Its protein is CASSLEQGVHNEQFF.

This clone was seen just once. The genes are TRBV11-2 and TRBJ2-6; weak D call: TRBD1 (5 bases). The CDR3 runs to 15 residues. Germline V gene sequence: CDR1 SGHAT, CDR2 FQNNGV. Between the trimmed V and J ends, which lost 5 bases and 0 bases, there was a span of 8 bases. CDR3 protein: CASSRQSSGANVLTF. CDR3 nucleotide sequence: TGTGCCAGCAGCCGACAGTCCTCTGGGGCCAACGTCCTGACTTTC.

The chain recombines TRBV4-1 with TRBJ2-2, with 12 positions matching TRBD2. V dropped 2 bases and J dropped 7; count of bases not matched to a gene: 5. Germline-derived CDR1 and CDR2 are MGHRA and YSYEKL. The CDR3 length is 16 residues. CDR3 bases: TGCGCCAGCAGCCAACTAGCGGGGGGGCCGGACGGGGAGCTGTTTTTT. Protein: CASSQLAGGPDGELFF.

This clone occurred once. J is TRBJ2-5 and V is TRBV10-3; 7 bases match TRBD2. The CDR3 has 15 residues. The V gene's germline CDR1 is ENHRY and CDR2 SYGVKD. V gave up 7 bases and J gave up 5 bases; unmatched junction bases: 13. For the CDR3, the DNA is TGTGCCATCAACCCCGGGGAGGGTGAATTGGAGACCCAGTACTTC. Protein sequence: CAINPGEGELETQYF.

This clone was counted a few times. The chain has TRBV2 and TRBJ1-5; 7 bases are shared with TRBD1. J gave up 6 bases and V 2 bases, and 4 bases lay outside the gene matches. CDR1 SNHLY and CDR2 FYNNEI come from the germline V gene. The CDR3 consists of 14 residues. The CDR3 is CASSELKGAQPQHF. The CDR3, as DNA: TGTGCCAGCAGTGAACTGAAGGGGGCTCAGCCCCAGCATTTT.

The chain has TRBV19 and TRBJ2-7; TRBD2 aligns across 7 bases. The length of the CDR3 is 14 residues. Trimming at V came to 7 bases and at J to 5 bases, leaving 11 bases not matched to a gene. CDR1 LNHDA and CDR2 SQIVND come from the germline V gene (reference sequence). The DNA for the CDR3 is TGTGCCAGTAAAGGCGGGAGAGGGGCCAACGAGCAGTACTTC. Protein product: CASKGGRGANEQYF.

CDR3 amino acids: CAISVSGVVWQDYGYTF. The DNA of the CDR3 is TGTGCCATCAGTGTCTCCGGGGTCGTGTGGCAGGACTATGGCTACACCTTC. This chain uses TRBV10-3 with TRBJ1-2; D is undetermined. There are 17 residues in the CDR3. The V end lost 4 bases, the J end lost 3 bases, and 21 bases lay between the germline ends. The germline V gene encodes CDR1 ENHRY and CDR2 SYGVKD.

V and J are TRBV20-1 and TRBJ2-5; D unresolved. In germline, CDR1 is DFQATT, CDR2 SNEGSKA (reference sequence). The CDR3 is 11 amino acids. The germline V and J ends were trimmed by 4 bases and 2 bases, with 5 bases remaining between them. Written as DNA, the CDR3 is TGCAGTGCTAACTTGCAAGAGACCCAGTACTTC. Protein product: CSANLQETQYF.

The chain employs TRBV5-1 and TRBJ1-1; D is possibly TRBD1 (5 bases). CDR1 is SGHRS, CDR2 YFSETQ, per germline. With 0 bases removed from V and 8 bases from J, the gap between germline ends came to 14 bases. This CDR3 spans 14 amino acids. The CDR3 loop is CASSLAGQGREAFF. CDR3 DNA: TGCGCCAGCAGCTTGGCCGGTCAGGGTCGCGAAGCTTTCTTT.

The chain employs TRBV7-9 and TRBJ1-5, with TRBD1 matching over 8 bases. The CDR3 spans 13 residues. The ends lost 6 bases at V and 7 bases at J; junction bases unmatched: 5. The germline gives CDR1 SEHNR, CDR2 FQNEAQ (reference sequence). The CDR3 is CASSPGGGQPQHF. The CDR3 DNA is TGTGCCAGCAGTCCAGGGGGCGGACAGCCCCAGCATTTT.

This sequence joins TRBV5-6 and TRBJ1-1; 8 bases map to TRBD1. With 7 bases clipped from V and 4 bases from J, the junction kept 9 bases outside the gene matches. The CDR3 runs to 14 residues. The germline V gene encodes CDR1 SGHDT and CDR2 YYEEEE. CDR3 coding DNA: TGTGCCAGCTCAAGGACAGGGATGGGCACTGAAGCTTTCTTT. The encoded protein is CASSRTGMGTEAFF. The full variable domain, in which reference TRBV5-6 and TRBJ1-1 provide the parts outside the CDR3, is DAGVTQSPTHLIKTRGQQVTLRCSPKSGHDTVSWYQQALGQGPQFIFQYYEEEERQRGNFPDRFSGHQFPNYSSELNVNALLLGDSALYLCASSRTGMGTEAFFGQGTRLTVV.

V and J are TRBV10-2 and TRBJ1-5, with D perhaps TRBD1 (5 bases). Germline values: CDR1 WSHSY, CDR2 SAAADI. The V end was cut by 3 bases, the J end by 4 bases, with 10 bases between. The CDR3 runs 14 residues. CDR3 sequence reads: CASSDRVGNQPQHF. In nucleotides, the CDR3 is TGCGCCAGCAGTGACAGGGTGGGGAATCAGCCCCAGCATTTT.

V is TRBV6-6 and J is TRBJ2-1; 7 bases are shared with TRBD2. Germline CDR1 is MNHNY and CDR2 is SVGAGI (reference sequence). The CDR3 sequence is 16 residues long. V dropped 7 bases and J dropped 5; count of bases not matched to a gene: 14. CDR3 sequence reads: CASTFMHGTNDNEQFF. CDR3 nucleotides: TGTGCCAGCACCTTTATGCACGGGACTAATGACAATGAGCAGTTCTTC.